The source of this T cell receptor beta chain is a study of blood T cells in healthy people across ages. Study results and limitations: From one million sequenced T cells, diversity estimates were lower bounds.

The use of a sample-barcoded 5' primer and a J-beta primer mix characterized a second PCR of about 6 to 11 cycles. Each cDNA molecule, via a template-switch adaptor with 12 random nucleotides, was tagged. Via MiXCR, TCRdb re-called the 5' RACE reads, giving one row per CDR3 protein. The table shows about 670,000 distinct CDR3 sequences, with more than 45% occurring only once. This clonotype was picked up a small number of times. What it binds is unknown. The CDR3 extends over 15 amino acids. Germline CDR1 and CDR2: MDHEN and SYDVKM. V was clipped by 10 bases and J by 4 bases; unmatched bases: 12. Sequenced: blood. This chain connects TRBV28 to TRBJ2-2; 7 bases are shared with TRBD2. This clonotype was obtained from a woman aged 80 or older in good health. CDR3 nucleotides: TGTGCCACTTCATCGGGCGGGAGAGGCACCGGGGAGCTGTTTTTT. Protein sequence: CATSSGGRGTGELFF.